Below, 18 T cell receptor beta chains from the same sample are listed, as sequenced in a study of CD8+CD57+ T cells in acquired aplastic anemia. TCR beta VDJ and CDR3 profiling used genomic DNA as template. TCRdb re-called the reads through MiXCR, storing one row per CDR3 protein. The profile shows 150,000 or so distinct CDR3 sequences, roughly half of them singletons. Patients selected for sequencing had displayed CD8+CD57+ cell expansion by flow cytometry. The sample comprised sorted CD4+, CD8+, or CD8+CD57+ T cells (not recorded which) from PBMCs. The receptors shown here come from a human donor with aplastic anemia.

V is TRBV20-1 and J is TRBJ2-1, with D uncertain. Germline values: CDR1 DFQATT, CDR2 SNEGSKA (reference sequence). Between the trimmed V and J ends, which lost 2 bases and 0 bases, there was a span of 14 bases. The CDR3 is 16 residues long. The CDR3 loop is CSARQLGTNSYNEQFF. The CDR3 region has the DNA TGCAGTGCTAGACAGCTTGGCACCAACTCCTACAATGAGCAGTTCTTC.

The genes are TRBV24-1 and TRBJ1-1, with a weak D call TRBD1 (5 bases). Germline CDR1 KGHDR, CDR2 SFDVKD. V dropped 5 bases and J dropped 9 bases, with 12 bases sitting between them. This CDR3 has 12 residues. CDR3 sequence reads: CATSVGPGKAFF. CDR3 DNA sequence: TGTGCCACCAGTGTGGGGCCAGGGAAAGCTTTCTTT.

Note on this clonotype: The junction departs from germline at one end; a sequencing error may be responsible. This chain uses TRBV5-1 with TRBJ2-7; 10 positions agree with TRBD2. This CDR3 has 16 amino acids. Germline CDR1 and CDR2: SGHRS and YFSETQ. The CDR3 DNA reads as TGCGCCACCAGCCCCGCCGGAGCGGGGGGGCGCTACGAGCAGTACTTC. Translation gives CATSPAGAGGRYEQYF.

This clonotype was detected ten times or more. The chain has TRBV15 and TRBJ2-7, with 8 bases matching TRBD2. Trimming took 3 bases from V and 3 from J; bases not matched to a gene: 10. This CDR3 spans 16 amino acids. Germline values: CDR1 LNHNV, CDR2 YYDKDF (reference sequence). CDR3 coding DNA: TGTGCCACCAGCAGCCTGTACTCGGGACTAGACTACGAGCAGTACTTC. This translates into CATSSLYSGLDYEQYF. Drawing the rest from reference TRBV15 and TRBJ2-7, the complete variable domain is DAMVIQNPRYQVTQFGKPVTLSCSQTLNHNVMYWYQQKSSQAPKLLFHYYDKDFNNEADTPDNFQSRRPNTSFCFLDIRSPGLGDTAMYLCATSSLYSGLDYEQYFGPGTRLTVT.

This rearrangement joins TRBV7-2 to TRBJ2-5; 7 bases fit TRBD1. The CDR3 contains 14 residues. Germline V gives CDR1 SGHTA, CDR2 FQGNSA. V dropped 5 bases and J dropped 7; count of bases not matched to a gene: 10. The CDR3, as DNA: TGTGCCAGCAGCCCCGACAGGGACGGGTGGACCCAGTACTTC. Its translation: CASSPDRDGWTQYF.

This sequence joins TRBV7-2 and TRBJ1-2; 7 nucleotides agree with TRBD1. The ends lost 7 bases at V and 4 bases at J; junction bases unmatched: 6. Germline V gives CDR1 SGHTA, CDR2 FQGNSA. The CDR3 runs 13 residues. The CDR3 DNA is TGTGCCAGCACCCCGACAGGGCCCTATGGCTACACCTTC. As protein: CASTPTGPYGYTF.

V gene TRBV4-2 combines with J gene TRBJ2-1, with 7 bases aligning to TRBD2. CDR3 length equals 17 residues. Germline loops: CDR1 LGHNA, CDR2 YNFKEQ. After removal of 4 bases from V and 1 base from J, the junction contained 10 bases not matched to a gene. The CDR3 protein is CASSLFDGGESYNEQFF. In nucleotides, the CDR3 is TGTGCCAGCAGCCTATTTGATGGGGGGGAATCCTACAATGAGCAGTTCTTC.

V gene TRBV2 combines with J gene TRBJ2-1, with 13 bases that match TRBD2. Germline CDR1 and CDR2: SNHLY and FYNNEI. CDR3 length equals 16 residues. Trimming removed 5 bases from V and 6 bases from J; junction bases left unmatched: 7. CDR3 in amino acids: CASSTPGTSGVNEQFF. As DNA, the CDR3 is TGTGCCAGCAGTACCCCCGGGACTAGCGGGGTCAATGAGCAGTTCTTC.

The chain recombines TRBV29-1 with TRBJ2-7; D unclear. Germline-derived CDR1 and CDR2 are SQVTM and ANQGSEA. CDR3 size: 12 residues. The germline V and J ends were trimmed by 8 bases and 7 bases, with 18 bases remaining between them. The CDR3 DNA follows: TGCAGCCTCGGAACCAGTTACGGGGAGCAGTACTTC. The encoded protein is CSLGTSYGEQYF.

The J gene is TRBJ1-4, the V gene TRBV19, with 7 positions matching TRBD1. This CDR3 is 15 amino acids long. V shed 0 bases, J shed 7 bases, and the junction held 5 bases outside the gene matches. Germline V gene sequence: CDR1 LNHDA, CDR2 SQIVND (reference sequence). CDR3 amino acids: CASSIDPGQSEKLFF. The CDR3 DNA follows: TGTGCCAGTAGTATAGATCCGGGACAGAGTGAAAAACTGTTTTTT.

Ten or more counts support this clonotype. J is TRBJ2-7 and V is TRBV4-3; 9 bases agree with TRBD1. The CDR3 extends over 15 amino acids. Trimming took 3 bases from V and 2 from J; bases not matched to a gene: 5. The germline gives CDR1 LGHNA, CDR2 YSLEER. The DNA of the CDR3 is TGCGCCAGCAGCCACTCCCGACAGGGGGCCTACGAGCAGTACTTC. Amino acids: CASSHSRQGAYEQYF.

This clonotype has more than one count but fewer than ten. In DNA, the CDR3 is TGTGCCAGCAGCGTAGTAGTCGGGACTCAAGAGACCCAGTACTTC. It specifies CASSVVVGTQETQYF. V is TRBV9 and J is TRBJ2-5; tentative D call: TRBD2 (6 bases). V lost 0 bases, J lost 2 bases, and 11 bases lay in between. The CDR3 is 15 residues long. Germline V gives CDR1 SGDLS, CDR2 YYNGEE.

Notes on this clonotype: With a much larger clone just one base away, this may be a read error. The conserved phenylalanine or tryptophan normally closing the CDR3 is absent here, so this likely arose from a read error. V and J are TRBV12-3 or TRBV12-4 and TRBJ2-3, with 7 positions matching TRBD2. J lost 4 bases, V lost 6 bases, and 13 bases had no gene match. The CDR3 is made up of 16 amino acids. The DNA for the CDR3 is TGTGCCAGCAGCTTATATGGGGGGGGATTGGCAGATACGCAGTATGTT. It is translated as CASSLYGGGLADTQYV.

This clonotype was detected ten times or more. The chain has TRBV19 and TRBJ1-1; the D is unclear. From germline, CDR1 is LNHDA and CDR2 SQIVND (reference sequence). Trimming removed 1 base from V and 1 base from J, with 13 bases in between. The CDR3 totals 16 residues. In nucleotides, the CDR3 is TGTGCCAGTAGTATAGCCCTGGGCCCGAGGAACACTGAAGCTTTCTTT. Its protein is CASSIALGPRNTEAFF.

The chain joins TRBV6-5 to TRBJ1-5; unclear D gene. The germline gives CDR1 MNHEY, CDR2 SVGAGI. V lost 2 bases and J lost 1, with 3 bases in between. The CDR3 has 13 residues. The CDR3 DNA reads as TGTGCCAGCAGTTACGACAGCAATCAGCCCCAGCATTTT. It yields the protein CASSYDSNQPQHF.

This clonotype occurred a few times. The chain recombines TRBV7-6 with TRBJ1-4; D is unresolved. The CDR3 consists of 16 residues. Germline V CDR1 and CDR2: SGHVS, FNYEAQ. V was clipped by 1 base and J by 2 bases, with 11 bases between them. The CDR3 spells CASSLGTGSTNEKLFF. The DNA for the CDR3 is TGTGCCAGCAGCTTAGGGACCGGGTCCACTAATGAAAAACTGTTTTTT.

This clonotype was observed a single time. CDR3: CAIFEDRAGELFF. The CDR3 DNA follows: TGTGCCATCTTCGAGGACAGGGCCGGGGAGCTGTTTTTT. The rearrangement uses TRBV10-3 and TRBJ2-2; 8 positions agree with TRBD1. The germline V gene encodes CDR1 ENHRY and CDR2 SYGVKD. CDR3 length: 13 amino acids. Trimming at V came to 8 bases and at J to 6 bases, leaving 5 bases not matched to a gene.

The gene calls are TRBV9 and TRBJ1-6; D is unresolved. Trimming stripped 3 bases from V and 9 bases from J, with 7 bases between. CDR3 length: 12 residues. Germline V CDR1 and CDR2: SGDLS, YYNGEE. CDR3 coding DNA: TGTGCCAGCAGCGCCCCGGGTTCACCCCTCCACTTT. Its protein is CASSAPGSPLHF.